What follows is one TCR beta chain and its context. The sample belongs to a study of T cell changes during pregnancy in multiple sclerosis. TCRdb keeps only in-frame clones here, not all; method: immunoSEQ multiplex PCR. Of 45,000 to 60,000 clones in the sample, around 90% were seen once. Germline lookup yields CDR1 SGDLS and CDR2 YYNGEE. CDR3 size: 16 residues. With 6 bases removed from V and 0 bases from J, the gap between germline ends came to 19 bases. The rearrangement uses TRBV9 and TRBJ2-7, with a weak D call TRBD1 (6 bases). Here the sequenced sample was CD4+ T cells from peripheral blood mononuclear cells, taken in the second trimester of pregnancy. The receptor was derived from a female donor with multiple sclerosis, enrolled in a pregnancy study. This chain's CDR3 is CASTRTESLSSYEQYF. Written as DNA, the CDR3 is TGTGCCAGCACCCGGACAGAGTCTTTAAGCTCCTACGAGCAGTACTTC.